These T cell receptor beta chains were read from a single sample in a study of cytomegalovirus exposure and HLA in healthy donors. Method: immunoSEQ multiplex PCR; TCRdb's copy keeps in-frame clones and lacks some. The sample includes approximately 110,000 clones, roughly four fifths of them seen just once. The sequencing sample was made of PBMCs. The receptors stem from a young man in good health and CMV-seropositive. Both conserved end residues are part of each CDR3. D genes are given only for firm matches. Size tells how often a clone was seen (once, few, many) or the class of an expanded clone, and some rows leave it out.

TRBD2	-	TRBJ2-1	TRBV5-1	TGCGCCAGCAGCTTGGGGACTAGCGGATACCAAAGCTCCTACAATGAGCAGTTCTTC	CASSLGTSGYQSSYNEQFF
TRBD2	-	TRBJ2-3	TRBV29-1	TGCAGCGTTGTGGCTAGCGGGGGGGCCACAGATACGCAGTATTTT	CSVVASGGATDTQYF
-	few	TRBJ1-3	TRBV5-1	TGCGCCAGCAGCTTGGCTTCCGTCGGAAACACCATATATTTT	CASSLASVGNTIYF
-	-	TRBJ1-1	TRBV4-2	TGTGCCAGCAGCCAAGTGGAGGTTCGGGGGACTGAAGCTTTCTTT	CASSQVEVRGTEAFF
TRBD2	-	TRBJ2-6	TRBV28	TGTGCCAGCAGCTCCCCGGGACTAGCTTCTGGGGCCAACGTCCTGACTTTC	CASSSPGLASGANVLTF
-	-	TRBJ1-3	TRBV9	TGTGCCAGCAGCGACAACAGGGAGCACTCTGGAAACACCATATATTTT	CASSDNREHSGNTIYF
-	-	TRBJ2-5	TRBV7-9	TGTGCCAGCAGCTTAAACCTCGGTCAAGAGACCCAGTACTTC	CASSLNLGQETQYF
-	-	TRBJ2-5	TRBV30	TGTGCCTGGAGTGTGGTAGGAACAGGGCAAGGAGAGACCCAGTACTTC	CAWSVVGTGQGETQYF
TRBD2	few	TRBJ2-5	TRBV27	TGTGCCAGCAGTTTAGCGGGGGGTTTCCAAGAGACCCAGTACTTC	CASSLAGGFQETQYF
-	-	TRBJ1-4	TRBV4-1	TGCGCCAGCAGCCAAGTGGAGAGGGTTGAGGAAAAACTGTTTTTT	CASSQVERVEEKLFF
-	-	TRBJ1-5	TRBV18	TGTGCCAGCTCACCAGGGGGCGATCAGCCCCAGCATTTT	CASSPGGDQPQHF
-	-	TRBJ1-3	TRBV19	TGTGCCAGTAGTACCACAGGATTCTCTGGAAACACCATATATTTT	CASSTTGFSGNTIYF
-	-	TRBJ1-5	TRBV6-1	TGTGCCAGCAGTGAGACACAGGGAAGCCAGCCCCAGCATTTT	CASSETQGSQPQHF
-	-	TRBJ2-1	TRBV2	TGTGCCAGCAGTGAAGGGACTAAAGCCTACAATGAGCAGTTCTTC	CASSEGTKAYNEQFF
-	-	TRBJ1-2	TRBV18	TGTGCCAGCTCACAATGGACAGACATAAGCTATGGCTACACCTTC	CASSQWTDISYGYTF
-	-	TRBJ2-1	TRBV4-1	TGCGCCAGCAGCCAAGGAATCGGGACACCCTACAATGAGCAGTTCTTC	CASSQGIGTPYNEQFF
-	-	TRBJ2-6	TRBV5-4	TGTGCCAGCAGCTTGAATCTCGTCTCTGGGGCCAGCGTCCTGACTTTC	CASSLNLVSGASVLTF
TRBD2	few	TRBJ2-2	TRBV9	TGTGCCAGCAGCGCCACTAGCGGGAGGACCGGGGAGCTGTTTTTT	CASSATSGRTGELFF
TRBD1	-	TRBJ2-5	TRBV18	TGTGCCAGCTCACCTAGGACAGGGGGCCAAGAGACCCAGTACTTC	CASSPRTGGQETQYF
TRBD2	-	TRBJ2-2	TRBV7-2	TGTGCCAGCAGCCCGCTAGCGGGGGCCCTGAACACCGGGGAGCTGTTTTTT	CASSPLAGALNTGELFF
-	-	TRBJ2-1	TRBV5-1	TGCGCCAGCAGCCCGGGGACGGGGGCCTACAATGAGCAGTTCTTC	CASSPGTGAYNEQFF
-	-	TRBJ2-1	TRBV5-1	TGCGCCAGCAGCTGGGCCAACCCACAGTACGATGAGCAGTTCTTC	CASSWANPQYDEQFF
TRBD1	-	TRBJ2-2	TRBV28	TGTGCCAGCAGTTTTCAGGGACAGGGTAATATCGGGGAGCTGTTTTTT	CASSFQGQGNIGELFF
-	-	TRBJ2-7	TRBV7-9	TGTGCCAGCAGGGACGATGGACAGCTCTACGAGCAGTACTTC	CASRDDGQLYEQYF
-	-	TRBJ2-1	TRBV19	TGTGCCAGTAGTATTGATCGGGAGTCCTACAATGAGCAGTTCTTC	CASSIDRESYNEQFF
TRBD1	-	TRBJ2-3	TRBV5-6	TGTGCCAGCAGCTTTCCGGGACAGACAGATACGCAGTATTTT	CASSFPGQTDTQYF
-	once	TRBJ2-3	TRBV7-9	TGTGCCAGCAGCTCCCGACAGGGAGGAGGTACAGATACGCAGTATTTT	CASSSRQGGGTDTQYF
-	-	TRBJ1-1	TRBV4-2	TGTGCCAGCAGCCGGACAGACACTGAAGCTTTCTTT	CASSRTDTEAFF
-	-	TRBJ1-5	TRBV27	TGTGCCAGCAGTTATACCTCGGGGGGCAATCAGCCCCAGCATTTT	CASSYTSGGNQPQHF
TRBD2	-	TRBJ2-5	TRBV5-1	TGCGCCAGCAGCTTGGCGGGAGGGGAAGAGACCCAGTACTTC	CASSLAGGEETQYF
TRBD1	-	TRBJ1-2	TRBV28	TGTGCCAGCAGAATGGACAGGATTAACTATGGCTACACCTTC	CASRMDRINYGYTF
TRBD2	-	TRBJ2-1	TRBV5-4	TGTGCCAGCAGCAGATCTAGCGGGAGCGACAATGAGCAGTTCTTC	CASSRSSGSDNEQFF
TRBD2	few	TRBJ2-1	TRBV4-1	TGCGCCAGCAGCCAAGATCGGGAGGGCCACAACAGAGAGCAGTTCTTC	CASSQDREGHNREQFF
-	-	TRBJ1-1	TRBV5-1	TGCGCCAGCAGCTTTATGACAGAGAACACTGAAGCTTTCTTT	CASSFMTENTEAFF
TRBD2	-	TRBJ2-7	TRBV18	TGTGCCAGCTCACTCCGCGGTCGGACTAACGGGGGGTTAGAGCAGTACTTC	CASSLRGRTNGGLEQYF
TRBD1	-	TRBJ1-1	TRBV6-6	TGTGCCAGCACTCCGACAGGGACGCTCACTGAAGCTTTCTTT	CASTPTGTLTEAFF
-	-	TRBJ1-1	TRBV7-8	TGTGCCAGCAGCTTGGACGGGACATCTGAAGCTTTCTTT	CASSLDGTSEAFF
TRBD1	-	TRBJ1-2	TRBV5-4	TGTGCCAGCAGCCCTCGGACAGGGGGCGTCTATGGCTACACCTTC	CASSPRTGGVYGYTF
-	-	TRBJ1-6	TRBV4-1	TGCGCCAGCAGCCAAGATCCCAGGGGTGGGGCGTATAATTCACCCCTCCACTTT	CASSQDPRGGAYNSPLHF
TRBD2	-	TRBJ2-1	TRBV6-5	TGTGCCAGCTGCCTGGGAGGGAGCTCCTACAATGAGCAGTTCTTC	CASCLGGSSYNEQFF
TRBD1	-	TRBJ2-7	TRBV2	TGTGCCAGCAGCTTCGGCAGGGGGAACCACGAGCAGTACTTC	CASSFGRGNHEQYF
-	-	TRBJ1-2	TRBV11-3	TGTGCCAGCAGCCGCGAAGTGAACTATGGCTACACCTTC	CASSREVNYGYTF
-	-	TRBJ1-6	TRBV28	TGTGCCAGCAGGCCCACAGGGTTCCATTCACCCCTCCACTTT	CASRPTGFHSPLHF
-	once	TRBJ1-4	TRBV4-1	TGCGCCAGCAGCCAAGAACACACCGTGCGGAATGAAAAACTGTTTTTT	CASSQEHTVRNEKLFF
-	-	TRBJ1-5	TRBV28	TGTGCCAGCAGATCTACGGAGGTCCAGAGTGATTTT	CASRSTEVQSDF
TRBD1	-	TRBJ1-2	TRBV6-1	TGTGCCAGCAGGAGGGGGCCCGACAGTTATGGCTACACCTTC	CASRRGPDSYGYTF
-	-	TRBJ1-3	TRBV13	TGTGCCAGCAGCTTCATCACAGGGCCTTCTGGGAACACCATATATTTT	CASSFITGPSGNTIYF
-	-	TRBJ2-3	TRBV4-1	TGCGCCAGCAGTCTTAGCCGAGTACTATCCCGAGTGGATACGCAGTATTTT	CASSLSRVLSRVDTQYF
-	-	TRBJ2-5	TRBV5-1	TGCGCCAGCAGCTTCCAAGCGGGGCCCGGGTTAGGGGGCCAAGAGACCCAGTACTTC	CASSFQAGPGLGGQETQYF
-	few	TRBJ2-1	TRBV27	TGTGCCAGCAGTTGGACAGTCGCTGGTGAGCAGTTCTTC	CASSWTVAGEQFF
-	-	TRBJ2-3	TRBV11-2	TGTGCCAGCAGCGCGATGGGTGCGGGGCTTAGCACAGATACGCAGTATTTT	CASSAMGAGLSTDTQYF
-	-	TRBJ1-1	TRBV30	TGTGCCTGGAGTTTTAGGACCGGGGGACACACTGAAGCTTTCTTT	CAWSFRTGGHTEAFF
-	once	TRBJ1-6	TRBV29-1	TGCAGCGTGGCCAACGGGGATAATTCACCCCTCCACTTT	CSVANGDNSPLHF
-	once	TRBJ1-3	TRBV5-1	TGCGCCAGCAGCCCACAGACAGGCTCTGGAAACACCATATATTTT	CASSPQTGSGNTIYF
-	few	TRBJ1-6	TRBV2	TGTGCCAGCAGCGGGACAAGCTTTGGAATACCCCTCCACTTT	CASSGTSFGIPLHF